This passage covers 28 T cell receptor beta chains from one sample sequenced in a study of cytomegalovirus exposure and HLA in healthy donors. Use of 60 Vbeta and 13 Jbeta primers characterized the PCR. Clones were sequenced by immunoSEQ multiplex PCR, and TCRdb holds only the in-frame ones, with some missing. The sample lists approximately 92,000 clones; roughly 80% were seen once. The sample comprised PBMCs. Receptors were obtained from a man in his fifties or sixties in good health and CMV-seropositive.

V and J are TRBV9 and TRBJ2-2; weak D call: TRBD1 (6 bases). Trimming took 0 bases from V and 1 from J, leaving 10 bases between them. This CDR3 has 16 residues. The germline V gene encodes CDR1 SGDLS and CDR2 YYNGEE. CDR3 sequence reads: CASSVARGGNTGELFF. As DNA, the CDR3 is TGTGCCAGCAGCGTAGCCAGGGGTGGGAACACCGGGGAGCTGTTTTTT.

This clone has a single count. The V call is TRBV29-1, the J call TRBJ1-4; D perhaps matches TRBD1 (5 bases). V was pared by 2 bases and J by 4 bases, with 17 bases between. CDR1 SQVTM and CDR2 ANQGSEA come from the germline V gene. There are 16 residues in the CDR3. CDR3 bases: TGCAGCGTTGAACTTCGTGGGGCAGACCGTAATGAAAAACTGTTTTTT. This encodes CSVELRGADRNEKLFF.

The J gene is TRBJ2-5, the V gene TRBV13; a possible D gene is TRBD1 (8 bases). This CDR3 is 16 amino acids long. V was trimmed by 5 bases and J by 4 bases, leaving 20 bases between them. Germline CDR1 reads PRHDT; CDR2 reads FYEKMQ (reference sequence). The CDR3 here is CASSLLRTGRGETQYF. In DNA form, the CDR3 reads TGTGCCAGCAGCCTCCTACGGACAGGGAGGGGAGAGACCCAGTACTTC.

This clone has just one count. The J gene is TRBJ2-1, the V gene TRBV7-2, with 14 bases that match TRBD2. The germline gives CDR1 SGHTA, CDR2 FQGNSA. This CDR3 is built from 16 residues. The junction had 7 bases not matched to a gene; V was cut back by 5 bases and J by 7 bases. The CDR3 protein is CASSQGLAGGVNEQFF. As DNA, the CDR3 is TGTGCCAGCAGCCAAGGACTAGCGGGGGGAGTAAATGAGCAGTTCTTC.

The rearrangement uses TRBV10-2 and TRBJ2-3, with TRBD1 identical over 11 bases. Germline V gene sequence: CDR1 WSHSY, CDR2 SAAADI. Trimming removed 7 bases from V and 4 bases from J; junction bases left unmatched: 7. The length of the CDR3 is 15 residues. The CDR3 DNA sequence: TGCGCCAGCAACGCAGGACAGGGGGCATCAGATACGCAGTATTTT. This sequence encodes CASNAGQGASDTQYF.

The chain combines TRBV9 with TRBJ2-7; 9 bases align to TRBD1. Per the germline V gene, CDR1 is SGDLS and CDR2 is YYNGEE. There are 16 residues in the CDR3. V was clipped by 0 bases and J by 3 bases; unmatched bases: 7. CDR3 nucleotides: TGTGCCAGCAGCGTAGCTACGGGACAGGGTAACTACGAGCAGTACTTC. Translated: CASSVATGQGNYEQYF.

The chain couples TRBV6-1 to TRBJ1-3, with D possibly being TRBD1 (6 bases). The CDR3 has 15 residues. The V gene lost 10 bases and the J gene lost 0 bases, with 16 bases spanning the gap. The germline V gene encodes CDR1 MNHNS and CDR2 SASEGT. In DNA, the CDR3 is TGTGCCACCTCAAGGGGGGGTTCCTCTGGAAACACCATATATTTT. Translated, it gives CATSRGGSSGNTIYF.

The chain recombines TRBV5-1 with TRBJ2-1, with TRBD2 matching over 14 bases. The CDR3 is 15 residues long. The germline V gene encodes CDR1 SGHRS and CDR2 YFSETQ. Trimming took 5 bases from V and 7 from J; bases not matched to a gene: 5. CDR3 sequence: CASRTSGGAANEQFF. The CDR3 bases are TGCGCCAGCAGGACTAGCGGGGGGGCTGCGAATGAGCAGTTCTTC.

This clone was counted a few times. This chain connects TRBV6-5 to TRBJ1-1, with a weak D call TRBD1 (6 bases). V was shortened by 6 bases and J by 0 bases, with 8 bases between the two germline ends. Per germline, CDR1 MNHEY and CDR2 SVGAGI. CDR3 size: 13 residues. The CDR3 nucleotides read TGTGCCAGCAGGGACAGTTTGAACACTGAAGCTTTCTTT. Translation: CASRDSLNTEAFF.

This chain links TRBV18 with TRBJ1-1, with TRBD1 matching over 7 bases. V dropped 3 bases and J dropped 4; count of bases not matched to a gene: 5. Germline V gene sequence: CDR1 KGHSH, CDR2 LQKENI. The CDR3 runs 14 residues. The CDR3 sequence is CASSPEGAVTEAFF. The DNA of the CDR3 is TGTGCCAGCTCACCTGAGGGGGCGGTCACTGAAGCTTTCTTT. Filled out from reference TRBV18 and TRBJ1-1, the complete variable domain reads NAGVMQNPRHLVRRRGQEARLRCSPMKGHSHVYWYRQLPEEGLKFMVYLQKENIIDESGMPKERFSAEFPKEGPSILRIQQVVRGDSAAYFCASSPEGAVTEAFFGQGTRLTVV.

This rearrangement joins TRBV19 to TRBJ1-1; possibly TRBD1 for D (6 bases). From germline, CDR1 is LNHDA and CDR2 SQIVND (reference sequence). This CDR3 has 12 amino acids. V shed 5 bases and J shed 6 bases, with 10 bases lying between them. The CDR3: CASSSRQAEAFF. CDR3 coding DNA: TGTGCCAGTAGTTCCCGACAGGCTGAAGCTTTCTTT.

The CDR3 DNA reads as TGTGCCAGCTCACACAGGGAAGAGAATTCACCCCTCCACTTT. Translating it yields CASSHREENSPLHF. The gene calls are TRBV18 and TRBJ1-6; D may be TRBD1 (6 bases). The germline V gene has CDR1 KGHSH and CDR2 LQKENI. Trimming pared 4 bases from V and 7 bases from J, leaving 11 bases between. The CDR3 is 14 residues long.

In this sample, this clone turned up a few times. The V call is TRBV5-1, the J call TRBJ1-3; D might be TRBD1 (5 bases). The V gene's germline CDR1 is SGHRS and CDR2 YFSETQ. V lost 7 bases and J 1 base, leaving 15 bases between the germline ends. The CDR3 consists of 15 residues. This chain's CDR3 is CASSPQGSSGNTIYF. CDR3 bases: TGCGCCAGCTCCCCTCAGGGTAGTTCTGGAAACACCATATATTTT.

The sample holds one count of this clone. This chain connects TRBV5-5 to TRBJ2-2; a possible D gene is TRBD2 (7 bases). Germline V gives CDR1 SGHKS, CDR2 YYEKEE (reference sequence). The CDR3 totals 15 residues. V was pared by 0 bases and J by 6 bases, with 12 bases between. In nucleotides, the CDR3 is TGTGCCAGCAGCTTGGGCGGGGGCGCGTCCGGGGAGCTGTTTTTT. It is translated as CASSLGGGASGELFF.

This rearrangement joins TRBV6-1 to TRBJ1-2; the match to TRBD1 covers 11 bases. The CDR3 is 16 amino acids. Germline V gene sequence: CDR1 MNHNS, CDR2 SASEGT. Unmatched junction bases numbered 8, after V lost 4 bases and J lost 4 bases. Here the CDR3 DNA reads TGTGCCAGCAGTGCCTACACCGGGACAGGGGGCTATGGCTACACCTTC. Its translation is CASSAYTGTGGYGYTF.

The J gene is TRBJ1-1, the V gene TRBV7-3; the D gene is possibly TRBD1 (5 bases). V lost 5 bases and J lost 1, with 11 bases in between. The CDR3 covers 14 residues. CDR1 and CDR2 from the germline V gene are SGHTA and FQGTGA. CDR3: CASSPAGGNTEAFF. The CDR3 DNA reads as TGTGCCAGCAGCCCTGCGGGGGGGAACACTGAAGCTTTCTTT.

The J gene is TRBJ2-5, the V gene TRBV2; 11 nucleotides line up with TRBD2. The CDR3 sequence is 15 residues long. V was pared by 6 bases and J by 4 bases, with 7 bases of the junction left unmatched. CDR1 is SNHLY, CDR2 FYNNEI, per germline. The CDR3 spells CASSSLAGARETQYF. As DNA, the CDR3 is TGTGCCAGCAGCTCACTAGCGGGGGCTCGAGAGACCCAGTACTTC. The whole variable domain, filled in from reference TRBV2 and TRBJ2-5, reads EPEVTQTPSHQVTQMGQEVILRCVPISNHLYFYWYRQILGQKVEFLVSFYNNEISEKSEIFDDQFSVERPDGSNFTLKIRSTKLEDSAMYFCASSSLAGARETQYFGPGTRLLVL.

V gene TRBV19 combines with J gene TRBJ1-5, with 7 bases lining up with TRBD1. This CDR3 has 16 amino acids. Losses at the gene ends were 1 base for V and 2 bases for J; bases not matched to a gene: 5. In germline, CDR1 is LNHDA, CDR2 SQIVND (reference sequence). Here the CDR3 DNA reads TGTGCCAGTAGTATAGGAGGGACAGATGGCAATCAGCCCCAGCATTTT. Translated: CASSIGGTDGNQPQHF. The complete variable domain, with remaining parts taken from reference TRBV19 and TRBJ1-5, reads DGGITQSPKYLFRKEGQNVTLSCEQNLNHDAMYWYRQDPGQGLRLIYYSQIVNDFQKGDIAEGYSVSREKKESFPLTVTSAQKNPTAFYLCASSIGGTDGNQPQHFGDGTRLSIL.

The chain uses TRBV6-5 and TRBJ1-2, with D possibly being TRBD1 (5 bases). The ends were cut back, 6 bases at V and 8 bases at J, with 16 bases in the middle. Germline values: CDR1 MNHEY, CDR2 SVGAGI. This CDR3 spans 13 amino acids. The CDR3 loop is CASRREGTRGYTF. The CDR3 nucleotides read TGTGCCAGCAGACGGGAGGGGACTAGGGGCTACACCTTC.

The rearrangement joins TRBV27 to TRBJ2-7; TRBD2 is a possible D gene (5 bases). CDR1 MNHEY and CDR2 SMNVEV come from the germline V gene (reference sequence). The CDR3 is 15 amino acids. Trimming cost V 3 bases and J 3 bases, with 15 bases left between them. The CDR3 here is CASSFLSRAYYEQYF. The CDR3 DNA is TGTGCCAGCAGTTTCCTATCGAGGGCTTACTACGAGCAGTACTTC.

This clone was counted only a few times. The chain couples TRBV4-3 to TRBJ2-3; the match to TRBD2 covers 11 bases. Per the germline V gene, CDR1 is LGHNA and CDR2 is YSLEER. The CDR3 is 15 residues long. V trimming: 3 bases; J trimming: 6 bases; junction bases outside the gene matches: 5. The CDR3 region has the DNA TGCGCCAGCAGCCAGAATAGCGGGGGGGCGGATACGCAGTATTTT. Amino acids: CASSQNSGGADTQYF.

CDR3 nucleotide sequence: TGTGCCAGCAGCTACTCCGGGACAGTATCAGATACGCAGTATTTT. Translating it yields CASSYSGTVSDTQYF. The J gene is TRBJ2-3, the V gene TRBV5-8, with TRBD1 identical over 7 bases. Germline trimming cut 3 bases from V and 4 bases from J; bases unmatched to any gene: 8. The CDR3 runs 15 residues. Per the germline V gene, CDR1 is SGHTS and CDR2 is YDEGEE.

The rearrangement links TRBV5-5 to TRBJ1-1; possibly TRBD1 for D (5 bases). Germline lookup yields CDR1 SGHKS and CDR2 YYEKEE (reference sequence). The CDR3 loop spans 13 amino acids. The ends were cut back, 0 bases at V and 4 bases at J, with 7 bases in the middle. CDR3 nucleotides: TGTGCCAGCAGCTTGGAGGGGTTCACTGAAGCTTTCTTT. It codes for CASSLEGFTEAFF.

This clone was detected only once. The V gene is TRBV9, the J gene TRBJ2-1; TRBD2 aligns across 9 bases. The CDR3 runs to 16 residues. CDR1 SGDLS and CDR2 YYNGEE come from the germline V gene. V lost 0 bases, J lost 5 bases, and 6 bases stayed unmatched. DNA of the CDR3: TGTGCCAGCAGCGTAGGACCAGCGGGGGGACACAATGAGCAGTTCTTC. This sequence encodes CASSVGPAGGHNEQFF. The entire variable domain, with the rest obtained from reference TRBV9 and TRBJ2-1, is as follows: DSGVTQTPKHLITATGQRVTLRCSPRSGDLSVYWYQQSLDQGLQFLIQYYNGEERAKGNILERFSAQQFPDLHSELNLSSLELGDSALYFCASSVGPAGGHNEQFFGPGTRLTVL.

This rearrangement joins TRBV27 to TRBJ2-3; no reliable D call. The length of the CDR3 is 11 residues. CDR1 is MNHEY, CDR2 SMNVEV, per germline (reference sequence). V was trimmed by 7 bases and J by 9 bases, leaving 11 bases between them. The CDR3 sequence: CASTLGLTQYF. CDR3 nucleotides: TGTGCCAGCACCCTCGGTCTGACGCAGTATTTT.

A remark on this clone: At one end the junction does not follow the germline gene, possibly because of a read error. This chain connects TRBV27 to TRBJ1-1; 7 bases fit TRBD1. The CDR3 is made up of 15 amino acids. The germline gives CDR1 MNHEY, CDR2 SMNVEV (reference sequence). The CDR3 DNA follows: TGTGCCAGCAGTCCCGGGACAGCAATGAACCCTGAAGCTTTCTTT. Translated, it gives CASSPGTAMNPEAFF.

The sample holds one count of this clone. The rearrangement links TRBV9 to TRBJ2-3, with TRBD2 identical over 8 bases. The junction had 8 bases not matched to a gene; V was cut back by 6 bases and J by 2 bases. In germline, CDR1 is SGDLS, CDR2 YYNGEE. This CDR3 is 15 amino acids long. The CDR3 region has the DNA TGTGCCAGCACCCCAACTAGCGGACCCACAGATACGCAGTATTTT. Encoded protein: CASTPTSGPTDTQYF. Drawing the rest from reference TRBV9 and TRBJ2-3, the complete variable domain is DSGVTQTPKHLITATGQRVTLRCSPRSGDLSVYWYQQSLDQGLQFLIQYYNGEERAKGNILERFSAQQFPDLHSELNLSSLELGDSALYFCASTPTSGPTDTQYFGPGTRLTVL.

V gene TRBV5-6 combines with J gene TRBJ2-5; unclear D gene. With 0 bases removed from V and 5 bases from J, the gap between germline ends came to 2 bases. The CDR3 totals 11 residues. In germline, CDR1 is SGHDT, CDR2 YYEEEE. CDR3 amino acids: CASSLAETQYF. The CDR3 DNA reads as TGTGCCAGCAGCTTGGCGGAGACCCAGTACTTC.